These T cell receptor beta chains were read from a single sample in a study of T cells in Graves' hyperthyroidism and ophthalmopathy. TCRdb fed the multiplex PCR reads into MiXCR, producing one record per CDR3 protein. Of fewer than 350,000 distinct CDR3 sequences in the sample, roughly 18% were seen once. The sample comprised blood. The receptors stem from a man in his fifties with Graves' ophthalmopathy. CDR3s include the opening cysteine and the closing phenylalanine or tryptophan.

v_call: TRBV6-1
cdr3_aa: CATERVQAVDTGELFF

v_call: TRBV20-1
cdr3_aa: CSASGAAYNEQFF

v_call: TRBV28
cdr3_aa: CASSLRGGAGPAYEQYF

v_call: TRBV4-1
cdr3_aa: CASKQLAVRGNTYEQYF

v_call: TRBV28
cdr3_aa: CASSSRVLPRRNEQFF

v_call: TRBV10-3
cdr3_aa: CASTEREVADTQYF

v_call: TRBV10-3
cdr3_aa: CAINPGGLNTEAFF

v_call: TRBV28
cdr3_aa: CASTDPGSYNEQFF

v_call: TRBV14
cdr3_aa: CASSPTGRTEAFF

v_call: TRBV6-2/TRBV6-3
cdr3_aa: CASSYPPGRAIEQYF

v_call: TRBV4-2
cdr3_aa: CASSRPENYGYTF

v_call: TRBV7-9
cdr3_aa: CASSSGQGYGYTF

v_call: TRBV10-1
cdr3_aa: CASSGGTPTGELFF

v_call: TRBV24-1
cdr3_aa: CATSDPGPGGNQPQHF

v_call: TRBV11-2
cdr3_aa: CASSLGAAGQDTDTQYF

v_call: TRBV5-1
cdr3_aa: CASSSERETYNEQFF

v_call: TRBV15
cdr3_aa: CATSRDRDAGVFGYTF

v_call: TRBV6-2/TRBV6-3
cdr3_aa: CASGLGWGNQPQHF

v_call: TRBV20-1
cdr3_aa: CSAREVAGGPISYNEQFF

v_call: TRBV19
cdr3_aa: CASSRPTSGANVLTF

v_call: TRBV11-2
cdr3_aa: CASRRGLYEQFF

v_call: TRBV27
cdr3_aa: CASRGGAVNQPQHF

v_call: TRBV12-5
cdr3_aa: CASGQTGSTEAFF

v_call: TRBV20-1
cdr3_aa: CSARELGTGGNTEAFF

v_call: TRBV12-3/TRBV12-4
cdr3_aa: CASTYPRGPTGNTIYF

v_call: TRBV10-3
cdr3_aa: CAISESNSEAFF

v_call: TRBV5-1
cdr3_aa: CASSLGNRVYEQYF

v_call: TRBV12-3/TRBV12-4
cdr3_aa: CATTGSWRFVDRDTQYF

v_call: TRBV5-1
cdr3_aa: CASSPEPTYSSYEQYF

v_call: TRBV18
cdr3_aa: CASSGTSGTDTQYF

v_call: TRBV3-1
cdr3_aa: CASSPWDSGSRGDEQYF

v_call: TRBV19
cdr3_aa: CASKSGSLSYNEQFF

v_call: TRBV2
cdr3_aa: CASRRDVNRDSPLHF

v_call: TRBV12-3/TRBV12-4
cdr3_aa: CASSLFGRETQYF

v_call: TRBV10-2
cdr3_aa: CASSATVGQGEQFF

v_call: TRBV6-2/TRBV6-3
cdr3_aa: CASSSPTSGSTDTQYF

v_call: TRBV11-2
cdr3_aa: CASSLVQPWRDTIYF

v_call: TRBV30
cdr3_aa: CAWSVGRRGEAFF

v_call: TRBV12-3/TRBV12-4
cdr3_aa: CASSFGAWDGNTEAFF

v_call: TRBV27
cdr3_aa: CASSLPFASGSIHSYNEQFF

v_call: TRBV3-1
cdr3_aa: CASSHRDRTSHEQFF

v_call: TRBV25-1
cdr3_aa: CASSDGRGWTEAFF

v_call: TRBV29-1
cdr3_aa: CSVEVQRVQETQYF

v_call: TRBV11-3
cdr3_aa: CASSLGGLEARAHGEQFF

v_call: TRBV5-1
cdr3_aa: CVSSAAGTLYEQYF

v_call: TRBV7-3
cdr3_aa: CASSYLGVHQPQHF

v_call: TRBV7-9
cdr3_aa: CASSLEPTKNTEAFF

v_call: TRBV3-1
cdr3_aa: CASSQPGVTNTGELFF

v_call: TRBV28
cdr3_aa: CASSAQGTDTQYF

v_call: TRBV5-1
cdr3_aa: CASSRGIGETQYF

v_call: TRBV5-1
cdr3_aa: CASSGTSGSADTQYF

v_call: TRBV18
cdr3_aa: CASSPLGKGITYEQYF

v_call: TRBV29-1
cdr3_aa: CSVVLADTYNEQFF

v_call: TRBV27
cdr3_aa: CASGTGNQPQHF

v_call: TRBV27
cdr3_aa: CASSFGGITYEQYF

v_call: TRBV12-3/TRBV12-4
cdr3_aa: CASSFGRGYGYTF

v_call: TRBV28
cdr3_aa: CASRPEAGGLYEQYF